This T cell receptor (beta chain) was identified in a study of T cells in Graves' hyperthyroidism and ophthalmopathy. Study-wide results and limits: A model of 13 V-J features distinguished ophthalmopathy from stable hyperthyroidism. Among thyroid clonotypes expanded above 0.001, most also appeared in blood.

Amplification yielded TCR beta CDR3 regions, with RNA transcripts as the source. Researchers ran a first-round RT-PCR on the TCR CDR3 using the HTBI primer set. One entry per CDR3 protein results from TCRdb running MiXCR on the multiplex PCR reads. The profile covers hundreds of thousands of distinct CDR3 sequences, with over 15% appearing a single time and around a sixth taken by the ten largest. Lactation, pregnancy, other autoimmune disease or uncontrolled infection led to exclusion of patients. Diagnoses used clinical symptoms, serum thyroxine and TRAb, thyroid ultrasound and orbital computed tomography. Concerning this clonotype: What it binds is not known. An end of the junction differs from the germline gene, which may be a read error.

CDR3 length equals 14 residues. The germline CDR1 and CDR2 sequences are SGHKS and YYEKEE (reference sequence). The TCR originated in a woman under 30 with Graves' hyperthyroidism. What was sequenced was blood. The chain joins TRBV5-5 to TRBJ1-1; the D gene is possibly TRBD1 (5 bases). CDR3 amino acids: CASSLDTGNTEAFF. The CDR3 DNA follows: TGTGCCAGCAGTTTGGACACGGGGAACACTGAAGCTTTCTTT. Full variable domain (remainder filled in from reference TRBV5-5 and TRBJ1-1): DAGVTQSPTHLIKTRGQQVTLRCSPISGHKSVSWYQQVLGQGPQFIFQYYEKEERGRGNFPDRFSARQFPNYSSELNVNALLLGDSALYLCASSLDTGNTEAFFGQGTRLTVV.